Below, 5 T cell receptor beta chains from the same sample are listed, as sequenced in a study of blood T cell repertoires in COVID-19. Assay used: immunoSEQ multiplex PCR; TCRdb lists only in-frame clones, some missing. Here the sample spans around 130,000 clones, around three quarters being singletons. The specimen sequenced was peripheral blood. These TCRs come from a man aged 55-75 years with active or convalescent COVID-19.

The V gene is TRBV27, the J gene TRBJ2-4; the D gene is possibly TRBD2 (6 bases). The CDR3 spans 13 residues. Trimming stripped 3 bases from V and 7 bases from J, with 10 bases between. Germline V gene lookup returns CDR1 MNHEY and CDR2 SMNVEV (reference sequence). Written as DNA, the CDR3 is TGTGCCAGCAGTTTGCGGGACGGGAACATTCAGTACTTC. It encodes CASSLRDGNIQYF.

V gene TRBV5-4 combines with J gene TRBJ2-1, with TRBD2 identical over 12 bases. With 1 base clipped from V and 8 bases from J, the junction kept 10 bases outside the gene matches. CDR1 and CDR2 from the germline V gene are SGHNT and YYREEE (reference sequence). This CDR3 has 17 residues. The CDR3 sequence is CASSLWLAGGGGDEQFF. In DNA form, the CDR3 reads TGTGCCAGCAGCTTGTGGCTAGCGGGAGGGGGGGGAGATGAGCAGTTCTTC.

The genes are TRBV13 and TRBJ1-5, with a possible D match to TRBD1 (5 bases). V was pared by 5 bases and J by 4 bases, with 6 bases between. The germline V gene encodes CDR1 PRHDT and CDR2 FYEKMQ (reference sequence). This CDR3 spans 12 amino acids. Here the CDR3 DNA reads TGTGCCAGCAGCCGGGGGAATCAGCCCCAGCATTTT. Amino acids: CASSRGNQPQHF.

Remarks on this clone: The junction differs from germline at one of its ends, possibly a read error. CDR3 nucleotide sequence: TGTGCTAGTAGAAGGAGGACAGCGAACACCGGGGAGCTGTTTTTT. It encodes CASRRRTANTGELFF. This rearrangement joins TRBV19 to TRBJ2-2; a possible D gene is TRBD1 (6 bases). The CDR3 covers 15 residues. The V gene's germline CDR1 is LNHDA and CDR2 SQIVND (reference sequence).

The V gene is TRBV3-1 (or the pseudogene TRBV3-2), the J gene TRBJ2-7; 11 nucleotides match TRBD2. The CDR3 length is 15 residues. V gave up 0 bases and J gave up 6 bases; unmatched junction bases: 4. Germline V gene lookup returns CDR1 LGHDT and CDR2 YNNKEL (reference sequence). The CDR3 reads CASSQEDTSGSEQYF. The CDR3 nucleotides read TGTGCCAGCAGCCAAGAGGACACTAGCGGGAGCGAGCAGTACTTC.